This T cell receptor beta chain was retrieved from a study of human T cells and chemical hapten exposure. Study-level background: While the approximately 23-week study was under way, patients received diphenylcyclopropenone on the scalp every week.

This sample's time point: patch test 1, 2 weeks after DPC sensitization. Treatment here: therapeutic diphenylcyclopropenone sensitization with weekly scalp DPC. Study conclusions and caveats: Controls had significantly fewer large CDR3 similarity clusters than were formed by expanded TCRs.

About this clonotype: Its antigen is still unknown. The germline gene is not matched at one end of the junction; a read error may be the cause.

MiXCR was run by TCRdb on the RACE reads, yielding one entry per CDR3 protein. The sample includes about 340,000 distinct CDR3 sequences, roughly 6.9% seen only once; the top ten take less than 10%. The CDR3 is 11 amino acids. The germline V gene encodes CDR1 SGHAT and CDR2 FQNNGV. This TCR was sampled from a woman under 30 with alopecia areata. Some clones in this sample may be carry-over from other donors' samples. The gene calls are TRBV11-2 and TRBJ2-5; TRBD1 matches 7 bases. The specimen was whole blood, collected in connection with sensitization to the hapten diphenylcyclopropenone (DPC). CDR3 loop: CASNLTGTAIF. Written as DNA, the CDR3 is TGTGCCAGCAACTTAACCGGGACAGCTATCTTC.